These T cell receptor beta chains were read from a single sample in a study of T cell responses to AZD1222 COVID-19 vaccine. Clones were sequenced by immunoSEQ multiplex PCR, and TCRdb holds only the in-frame ones, with some missing. The data hold some 140,000 clones, with 80% to 90% observed a single time. This material consisted of peripheral blood, taken 28 days after the second AZD1222 dose. These receptors were obtained from an adult who received the AZD1222 COVID-19 vaccine. Each CDR3 is given with its conserved first and last residue. Fields, in order: J gene, clone size, D gene, V gene, CDR3 DNA, CDR3 protein. D genes are given only for firm matches. Some rows have no size entry. The others give once, few or many, or a class for an expanded clone.

j_gene: TRBJ1-6
abundance: .
d_gene: .
v_gene: TRBV5-5
CDR3nt: TGTGCCAGCAGCTTGGGTACGGCTTCACCCCTCCACTTT
CDR3aa: CASSLGTASPLHF

j_gene: TRBJ1-1
abundance: once
d_gene: .
v_gene: TRBV5-1
CDR3nt: TGCGCCAGCAGCTTCCAGGCAGGGCGCACTGAAGCTTTCTTT
CDR3aa: CASSFQAGRTEAFF

j_gene: TRBJ1-4
abundance: .
d_gene: .
v_gene: TRBV4-2
CDR3nt: TGTGCCAGCAGCCAAGACTCGGGACAACAGAATGAAAAACTGTTTTTT
CDR3aa: CASSQDSGQQNEKLFF

j_gene: TRBJ1-2
abundance: .
d_gene: .
v_gene: TRBV28
CDR3nt: TGTGCCAGCACCCCCCCGAGGGCAGGGTCCGTCGGTGGCTACACCTTC
CDR3aa: CASTPPRAGSVGGYTF

j_gene: TRBJ1-2
abundance: .
d_gene: .
v_gene: TRBV4-3
CDR3nt: TGCGCCAGCAGCCAATCTAACGGCTATGGCTACACCTTC
CDR3aa: CASSQSNGYGYTF

j_gene: TRBJ1-6
abundance: .
d_gene: .
v_gene: TRBV30
CDR3nt: TGTGCCTGGAGTTTGGTTCTTTCACCCCTCCACTTT
CDR3aa: CAWSLVLSPLHF

j_gene: TRBJ2-3
abundance: few
d_gene: TRBD2
v_gene: TRBV12-5
CDR3nt: TGTGCTAGTGGTTTGGACCCGCCGGGCGGGAGGACAGATACGCAGTATTTT
CDR3aa: CASGLDPPGGRTDTQYF

j_gene: TRBJ2-3
abundance: .
d_gene: TRBD2
v_gene: TRBV7-3
CDR3nt: TGTGCCAGCAGCCCTCTGACTAGCGGGGGACGGGGTACGCAGTATTTT
CDR3aa: CASSPLTSGGRGTQYF

j_gene: TRBJ2-3
abundance: .
d_gene: TRBD1
v_gene: TRBV5-1
CDR3nt: TGCGCCAGCAGCCCGTGGACAGGTCAGACAGATACGCAGTATTTT
CDR3aa: CASSPWTGQTDTQYF

j_gene: TRBJ1-1
abundance: .
d_gene: .
v_gene: TRBV30
CDR3nt: TGTGCCATGCAAGGAGGTATGAACACTGAAGCTTTCTTT
CDR3aa: CAMQGGMNTEAFF

j_gene: TRBJ1-2
abundance: .
d_gene: .
v_gene: TRBV6-5
CDR3nt: TGTGCCAGCATCCTGTCCCTGGCAACGAACTATGGCTACACCTTC
CDR3aa: CASILSLATNYGYTF

j_gene: TRBJ2-3
abundance: .
d_gene: TRBD1
v_gene: TRBV5-8
CDR3nt: TGTGCCAGCAGCTCAGGGGGCACCCGCACAGATACGCAGTATTTT
CDR3aa: CASSSGGTRTDTQYF

j_gene: TRBJ1-1
abundance: .
d_gene: .
v_gene: TRBV27
CDR3nt: TGTGCCAGCAGTTTCGAAGAGGACACTGAAGCTTTCTTT
CDR3aa: CASSFEEDTEAFF

j_gene: TRBJ1-1
abundance: .
d_gene: .
v_gene: TRBV2
CDR3nt: TGTGCCAGCACGGGGGTTCTCACTGAAGCTTTCTTT
CDR3aa: CASTGVLTEAFF

j_gene: TRBJ1-2
abundance: .
d_gene: TRBD1
v_gene: TRBV5-1
CDR3nt: TGCGCCAGCAGCTTCCGGGACAGAAACTATGGCTACACCTTC
CDR3aa: CASSFRDRNYGYTF

j_gene: TRBJ1-1
abundance: .
d_gene: .
v_gene: TRBV10-1
CDR3nt: TGCGCCAGCTCGAAGGGGACTACGAACACTGAAGCTTTCTTT
CDR3aa: CASSKGTTNTEAFF

j_gene: TRBJ2-7
abundance: once
d_gene: TRBD2
v_gene: TRBV5-8
CDR3nt: TGTGCCAGCAGCTTGGGGGAGGGGACTCGGGAGCAGTACTTC
CDR3aa: CASSLGEGTREQYF

j_gene: TRBJ2-7
abundance: .
d_gene: .
v_gene: TRBV6-1
CDR3nt: TGTGCCAGCAGTGATACGACGGGGCAGTACTTC
CDR3aa: CASSDTTGQYF

j_gene: TRBJ1-2
abundance: .
d_gene: TRBD1
v_gene: TRBV29-1
CDR3nt: TGCAGCGCCATGACAGGGACGCACTATGGCTACACCTTC
CDR3aa: CSAMTGTHYGYTF

j_gene: TRBJ1-6
abundance: once
d_gene: TRBD1
v_gene: TRBV10-1
CDR3nt: TGCGCCAGCCGGGACAGCTATAATTCACCCCTCCACTTT
CDR3aa: CASRDSYNSPLHF

j_gene: TRBJ1-1
abundance: .
d_gene: TRBD1
v_gene: TRBV23-1
CDR3nt: TGCGCCAGCAGTCAATCCGGAGGACAGGGCGTATTGTTCACTGAAGCTTTCTTT
CDR3aa: CASSQSGGQGVLFTEAFF

j_gene: TRBJ1-1
abundance: .
d_gene: .
v_gene: TRBV18
CDR3nt: TGTGCCAGCTCCCCCGTGGGGAGGGGGGACACTGAAGCTTTCTTT
CDR3aa: CASSPVGRGDTEAFF

j_gene: TRBJ2-7
abundance: .
d_gene: TRBD1
v_gene: TRBV30
CDR3nt: TGTGCCTGGCAAGGGACAGGCGGCTACGAGCAGTACTTC
CDR3aa: CAWQGTGGYEQYF

j_gene: TRBJ2-2
abundance: .
d_gene: .
v_gene: TRBV6-5
CDR3nt: TGTGCCAGCAGATACGACAGGTCCGGGGAGCTGTTTTTT
CDR3aa: CASRYDRSGELFF

j_gene: TRBJ1-2
abundance: .
d_gene: .
v_gene: TRBV7-9
CDR3nt: TGTGCCAGCAGCTCCGGAGGACAGAACTATGGCTACACCTTC
CDR3aa: CASSSGGQNYGYTF

j_gene: TRBJ2-1
abundance: .
d_gene: .
v_gene: TRBV7-2
CDR3nt: TGTGCCAGCAGCTTTGGCCATAGCTCCTACAATGAGCAGTTCTTC
CDR3aa: CASSFGHSSYNEQFF

j_gene: TRBJ1-2
abundance: .
d_gene: .
v_gene: TRBV5-1
CDR3nt: TGCGCCAGCAGCCCGGGGACGGGGGACTATGGCTACACCTTC
CDR3aa: CASSPGTGDYGYTF

j_gene: TRBJ1-2
abundance: .
d_gene: .
v_gene: TRBV2
CDR3nt: TGTGCCAGCACCCGGGCCAGGGAGTATGGCTACACCTTC
CDR3aa: CASTRAREYGYTF

j_gene: TRBJ2-1
abundance: once
d_gene: .
v_gene: TRBV5-5
CDR3nt: TGTGCCAGCAGCTTGCATCGCGTTAGCTACAATGAGCAGTTCTTC
CDR3aa: CASSLHRVSYNEQFF

j_gene: TRBJ1-2
abundance: .
d_gene: TRBD1
v_gene: TRBV5-6
CDR3nt: TGTGCCAGCAGCTTGCGGGGGGGACAGGGAGTGAATGGCTACACCTTC
CDR3aa: CASSLRGGQGVNGYTF

j_gene: TRBJ2-5
abundance: .
d_gene: TRBD2
v_gene: TRBV9
CDR3nt: TGTGCCAGCAGCGTAGGGGGGACTAGCGCAGGAGAGACCCAGTACTTC
CDR3aa: CASSVGGTSAGETQYF

j_gene: TRBJ2-7
abundance: .
d_gene: .
v_gene: TRBV5-1
CDR3nt: TGCGCCAGCAGCCCAGGACAGGGAGGGACCCCCGGGGAGCAGTACTTC
CDR3aa: CASSPGQGGTPGEQYF

j_gene: TRBJ1-1
abundance: .
d_gene: .
v_gene: TRBV12-3/TRBV12-4
CDR3nt: TGTGCCAGCAGTTTGGGGAACACTGAAGCTTTCTTT
CDR3aa: CASSLGNTEAFF

j_gene: TRBJ2-2
abundance: .
d_gene: .
v_gene: TRBV18
CDR3nt: TGTGCCAGCTCACCACTTCCGAGACCCGGGGAGCTGTTTTTT
CDR3aa: CASSPLPRPGELFF

j_gene: TRBJ2-3
abundance: .
d_gene: .
v_gene: TRBV11-1
CDR3nt: TGTGCCAGCAGCTTACGGGACAGCACAGATACGCAGTATTTT
CDR3aa: CASSLRDSTDTQYF

j_gene: TRBJ2-5
abundance: .
d_gene: TRBD1
v_gene: TRBV24-1
CDR3nt: TGTGCCTCCGGACAGGGCTCCCAAGAGACCCAGTACTTC
CDR3aa: CASGQGSQETQYF

j_gene: TRBJ1-2
abundance: once
d_gene: .
v_gene: TRBV12-3/TRBV12-4
CDR3nt: TGTGCCAGCAGAGGGGACTATGGCTACACCTTC
CDR3aa: CASRGDYGYTF

j_gene: TRBJ2-7
abundance: few
d_gene: TRBD1
v_gene: TRBV5-1
CDR3nt: TGCGCCAGCAGCCCGGGACAGGGAAACCCGAAAAGCTCCTACGAGCAGTACTTC
CDR3aa: CASSPGQGNPKSSYEQYF

j_gene: TRBJ1-5
abundance: .
d_gene: TRBD1
v_gene: TRBV4-1
CDR3nt: TGCGCCAGCAGCCAATCCGGGACAGGGGGGGATCAGCCCCAGCATTTT
CDR3aa: CASSQSGTGGDQPQHF

j_gene: TRBJ1-5
abundance: .
d_gene: .
v_gene: TRBV27
CDR3nt: TGTGCCAGCTCCCTTCGGGATCAGCCCCAGCATTTT
CDR3aa: CASSLRDQPQHF

j_gene: TRBJ1-5
abundance: .
d_gene: TRBD1
v_gene: TRBV18
CDR3nt: TGTGCCAGCTCACCTACGCCGACAGGGGATCAGCCCCAGCATTTT
CDR3aa: CASSPTPTGDQPQHF

j_gene: TRBJ2-1
abundance: .
d_gene: .
v_gene: TRBV10-3
CDR3nt: TGTGCCATCAGTGAGTCATTCTTTAAGAGAGTAGGGACCGAGGATTACAATGAGCAGTTCTTC
CDR3aa: CAISESFFKRVGTEDYNEQFF

j_gene: TRBJ2-7
abundance: few
d_gene: .
v_gene: TRBV18
CDR3nt: TGTGCCAGCTCACCAGTCAGGAGCTACGAGCAGTACTTC
CDR3aa: CASSPVRSYEQYF

j_gene: TRBJ1-6
abundance: .
d_gene: TRBD1
v_gene: TRBV4-2
CDR3nt: TGTGCCAGCAGCCAAGGGGGGGACAGAGGCTCCTATAATTCACCCCTCCACTTT
CDR3aa: CASSQGGDRGSYNSPLHF

j_gene: TRBJ2-3
abundance: once
d_gene: TRBD2
v_gene: TRBV11-2
CDR3nt: TGTGCCAGCAGCTTACGTTCGGGACTAGCGGGGGCAGATACGCAGTATTTT
CDR3aa: CASSLRSGLAGADTQYF

j_gene: TRBJ2-1
abundance: .
d_gene: TRBD2
v_gene: TRBV12-3/TRBV12-4
CDR3nt: TGTGCCAGCAGTGGACTAGCGATGAATGAGCAGTTCTTC
CDR3aa: CASSGLAMNEQFF

j_gene: TRBJ2-6
abundance: .
d_gene: TRBD2
v_gene: TRBV5-4
CDR3nt: TGTGCCAGCAGCCTACCAGCGGGACGGGAAGGGTACTCTGGGGCCAACGTCCTGACTTTC
CDR3aa: CASSLPAGREGYSGANVLTF

j_gene: TRBJ1-1
abundance: .
d_gene: .
v_gene: TRBV10-1
CDR3nt: TGCGCCAGCAGTTTCACGAGGGCGAGCACTGAAGCTTTCTTT
CDR3aa: CASSFTRASTEAFF

j_gene: TRBJ2-3
abundance: .
d_gene: .
v_gene: TRBV29-1
CDR3nt: TGCAGCGTTGAGGGTGGGAGAGGAGCAGATACGCAGTATTTT
CDR3aa: CSVEGGRGADTQYF

j_gene: TRBJ1-6
abundance: .
d_gene: TRBD1
v_gene: TRBV19
CDR3nt: TGTGCCAGTAGTCTCAAGAACACAGGGGCGGTCCATTCACCCCTCCACTTT
CDR3aa: CASSLKNTGAVHSPLHF

j_gene: TRBJ2-3
abundance: .
d_gene: .
v_gene: TRBV11-3
CDR3nt: TGTGCCAGCAGCTTAGGACTCCACACCACAGATACGCAGTATTTT
CDR3aa: CASSLGLHTTDTQYF

j_gene: TRBJ1-2
abundance: .
d_gene: .
v_gene: TRBV5-1
CDR3nt: TGCGCCAGCAGCCTGGACAACTATGGCTACACCTTC
CDR3aa: CASSLDNYGYTF

j_gene: TRBJ2-5
abundance: .
d_gene: TRBD2
v_gene: TRBV25-1
CDR3nt: TGTGCCAGCAGTGATCCCCAGCGGGGGCAAGAGACCCAGTACTTC
CDR3aa: CASSDPQRGQETQYF